Listed here are 26 T cell receptor beta chains from one sample, sequenced in a study of T cells in Graves' hyperthyroidism and ophthalmopathy. Using RNA transcripts as the source, TCR beta CDR3 regions were amplified. The HTBI primer set drove a first-round RT-PCR of the TCR CDR3. Each CDR3 protein gets one entry after TCRdb re-called the multiplex PCR reads with MiXCR. The sample lists around 400,000 distinct CDR3 sequences, roughly 15% seen once, with roughly 20% in the top ten. The sequencing input was blood. The receptors derive from a woman aged 55-70 years with Graves' ophthalmopathy.

This clonotype was recorded at least ten times. V is TRBV6-1 and J is TRBJ2-1; 9 nucleotides match TRBD1. The ends lost 8 bases at V and 4 bases at J; junction bases unmatched: 9. CDR3 size: 15 residues. From germline, CDR1 is MNHNS and CDR2 SASEGT. For the CDR3, the DNA is TGTGCCAGCCTAATCACAGGGGGCGCATACAATGAGCAGTTCTTC. Its protein is CASLITGGAYNEQFF.

In this sample, this clonotype turned up a few times. The chain employs TRBV7-3 and TRBJ2-2, with TRBD2 matching over 8 bases. Trimming at V came to 2 bases and at J to 7 bases, leaving 9 bases not matched to a gene. The V gene's germline CDR1 is SGHTA and CDR2 FQGTGA. The CDR3 is made up of 16 amino acids. In DNA, the CDR3 is TGTGCCAGCAGCTTATTTTCTAGCGGGCAAGACGGGGAGCTGTTTTTT. It translates to CASSLFSSGQDGELFF.

The genes are TRBV20-1 and TRBJ2-7; D call uncertain. The V gene's germline CDR1 is DFQATT and CDR2 SNEGSKA (reference sequence). Trimming shortened V by 3 bases and J by 5 bases, and 11 bases separated the two germline ends. This CDR3 is 12 amino acids long. This CDR3 is CSASADSHEQYF. CDR3 nucleotide sequence: TGCAGTGCTAGCGCGGATTCCCACGAGCAGTACTTC.

This clonotype was seen a few times. The chain combines TRBV29-1 with TRBJ2-1; tentatively, D is TRBD1 (5 bases). CDR3 length: 13 residues. From germline, CDR1 is SQVTM and CDR2 ANQGSEA. Trimming shortened V by 6 bases and J by 6 bases, and 15 bases separated the two germline ends. CDR3 protein: CSVRQTFRNEQFF. DNA for the CDR3: TGCAGCGTGAGACAGACCTTTCGCAATGAGCAGTTCTTC.

This clonotype appeared a few times. The chain couples TRBV20-1 to TRBJ1-6; TRBD1 agrees at 7 bases. V shed 0 bases, J shed 7 bases, and the junction held 9 bases outside the gene matches. CDR1 is DFQATT and CDR2 is SNEGSKA in the germline V gene (reference sequence). CDR3 length equals 16 residues. CDR3 in DNA: TGCAGTGCTAGAGACACACGACAGGGAACCAATTCACCCCTCCACTTT. The encoded protein is CSARDTRQGTNSPLHF.

This clonotype was counted many times. The V gene is TRBV6-1, the J gene TRBJ2-1, with D perhaps TRBD1 or TRBD2 (5 bases each). Trimming took 6 bases from V and 5 from J, leaving 11 bases between them. The CDR3 is 13 residues long. Germline V lookup: CDR1 MNHNS, CDR2 SASEGT. CDR3 sequence: CASRQGENNEQFF. CDR3 DNA sequence: TGTGCCAGCAGGCAGGGAGAAAACAATGAGCAGTTCTTC.

This clonotype has ten or more counts. The genes are TRBV5-1 and TRBJ2-5; unclear D gene. Trimming removed 4 bases from V and 0 bases from J, with 7 bases in between. This CDR3 contains 13 residues. Germline CDR1 reads SGHRS; CDR2 reads YFSETQ. CDR3: CASSVQDQETQYF. CDR3 bases: TGCGCCAGCAGCGTCCAGGACCAAGAGACCCAGTACTTC.

This clonotype was detected ten times or more. This chain uses TRBV20-1 with TRBJ2-1; no definite D call. Looked up from germline, CDR1 is DFQATT and CDR2 is SNEGSKA (reference sequence). The CDR3 runs 13 residues. Between the trimmed V and J ends, which lost 1 base and 6 bases, there was a span of 10 bases. The CDR3 region is CSARGGWSNEQFF. As DNA, the CDR3 is TGCAGTGCTAGAGGAGGCTGGAGCAATGAGCAGTTCTTC.

This clonotype was seen a few times. The chain uses TRBV7-9 and TRBJ2-7, with D perhaps given as TRBD1 or TRBD2 (5 bases each). Germline-derived CDR1 and CDR2 are SEHNR and FQNEAQ (reference sequence). Trimming took off 5 bases at V and 9 bases at J, with 14 bases between the two ends. The CDR3 is 12 amino acids. CDR3: CASSTMGVGQYF. The CDR3 nucleotides are TGTGCCAGCAGCACAATGGGGGTTGGGCAGTACTTC. The full variable domain, rest sourced from reference TRBV7-9 and TRBJ2-7, is DTGVSQNPRHKITKRGQNVTFRCDPISEHNRLYWYRQTLGQGPEFLTYFQNEAQLEKSRLLSDRFSAERPKGSFSTLEIQRTEQGDSAMYLCASSTMGVGQYFGPGTRLTVT.

This chain's CDR3 is CASSSFPYEQYF. The CDR3 nucleotides are TGTGCCAGCAGCTCCTTTCCCTACGAGCAGTACTTC. V usage is TRBV7-2 and J usage is TRBJ2-7; D call uncertain. V lost 4 bases to trimming and J lost 2 bases, with 6 bases between them. Germline V gene lookup returns CDR1 SGHTA and CDR2 FQGNSA. The CDR3 runs to 12 residues.

This clonotype has a count of ten or more. V and J are TRBV6-1 and TRBJ1-5; D gene uncertain. V lost 7 bases and J 2 bases, leaving 12 bases between the germline ends. The CDR3 has 14 amino acids. Germline V gene data show CDR1 as MNHNS and CDR2 as SASEGT. DNA of the CDR3: TGTGCCAGCACCAACGCGGGAGGCAATCAGCCCCAGCATTTT. It translates to CASTNAGGNQPQHF.

This clonotype was recorded at least ten times. The gene calls are TRBV12-3 or TRBV12-4 and TRBJ2-7; D not certain. V was trimmed by 1 base and J by 9 bases, leaving 10 bases between them. The CDR3 totals 12 residues. The CDR3 DNA reads as TGTGCCAGCAGTTTAGGCGGTCGAGCGCAGTACTTC. Translation: CASSLGGRAQYF.

The sample holds many counts of this clonotype. Because the CDR3's place on the DNA is in doubt, the DNA is left out and the CDR3 is given as listed by TCRdb. The CDR3 sequence is CASILGSSYNEQFF. The chain combines TRBV12-3 or TRBV12-4 with TRBJ2-1. The CDR3 is 14 amino acids long, termini counted.

This clonotype was detected only a few times. This chain uses TRBV20-1 with TRBJ2-5; D unresolved. The V gene lost 1 base and the J gene lost 3 bases, with 15 bases spanning the gap. Germline values: CDR1 DFQATT, CDR2 SNEGSKA (reference sequence). The CDR3 consists of 15 residues. This chain's CDR3 is CSARAAAGSKETQYF. The CDR3, as DNA: TGCAGTGCTAGAGCCGCGGCAGGATCCAAAGAGACCCAGTACTTC.

This clonotype was seen only a few times. The V and J genes are TRBV2 and TRBJ2-1, with D possibly TRBD2 on 6 matching bases. This CDR3 has 16 residues. CDR1 and CDR2 from the germline V gene are SNHLY and FYNNEI. Between the trimmed V and J ends, which lost 6 bases and 7 bases, there was a span of 22 bases. Written as DNA, the CDR3 is TGTGCCAGCAGAGCGAGGGGACTGGGAGCCCCGAATGAGCAGTTCTTC. It codes for CASRARGLGAPNEQFF.

As for this clonotype: A much larger clone sits a single nucleotide away, making a read error possible. The chain uses TRBV20-1 and TRBJ2-1, with 13 positions matching TRBD2. The CDR3 length is 17 residues. Germline V gene data show CDR1 as DFQATT and CDR2 as SNEGSKA (reference sequence). CDR3 loop: CSAIGTSGTGSHNEQFF. As DNA, the CDR3 is TGCAGTGCTATCGGGACTAGCGGGACGGGCTCCCACAATGAGCAGTTCTTC.

This rearrangement joins TRBV6-2 or TRBV6-3 to TRBJ2-4; D is tentatively TRBD1 or TRBD2 (5 bases each). The CDR3 covers 12 residues. Deletions cut 6 bases from V and 6 bases from J, with 9 bases between. Germline values: CDR1 MNHEY, CDR2 SVGEGT. The CDR3 sequence is CASSRGSNIQYF. The CDR3 nucleotides are TGTGCCAGCAGCCGGGGCTCAAACATTCAGTACTTC.

At least ten counts were recorded for this clonotype. CDR3 DNA: TGCAGTGCTAGGGTGGCGGGAGGGAGCTCCTACAATGAGCAGTTCTTC. The encoded protein is CSARVAGGSSYNEQFF. V and J are TRBV20-1 and TRBJ2-1; TRBD2 agrees at 9 bases. Trimming removed 3 bases from V and 0 bases from J; junction bases left unmatched: 6. This CDR3 region has 16 residues. In germline, CDR1 is DFQATT, CDR2 SNEGSKA (reference sequence).

This clonotype has only a few counts. The J gene is TRBJ2-5, the V gene TRBV7-9; D is tentatively TRBD1 or TRBD2 (5 bases each). In germline, CDR1 is SEHNR, CDR2 FQNEAQ (reference sequence). This CDR3 contains 15 residues. Deletions cut 5 bases from V and 5 bases from J, with 18 bases between. The CDR3 nucleotides read TGTGCCAGCAGCGTTGGGACGGCCCAACATGAGACCCAGTACTTC. Its protein product is CASSVGTAQHETQYF.

The table lists this clonotype with many counts. This chain joins TRBV6-1 and TRBJ2-5; 15 nucleotides match TRBD2. This CDR3 contains 16 residues. V gave up 7 bases and J gave up 5 bases; unmatched junction bases: 8. Germline-derived CDR1 and CDR2 are MNHNS and SASEGT. In nucleotides, the CDR3 is TGTGCCAGCACCTGGACTAGCGGGAGGGCCGGGGAGACCCAGTACTTC. Translation gives CASTWTSGRAGETQYF.

In this sample, this clonotype turned up a few times. The V call is TRBV11-2, the J call TRBJ2-7, with D perhaps matching TRBD2 (5 bases). The germline V gene has CDR1 SGHAT and CDR2 FQNNGV. This CDR3 is 16 amino acids long. The V end lost 2 bases, the J end lost 2 bases, and 16 bases lay between the germline ends. The DNA of the CDR3 is TGTGCCAGCAGCTTACAGCGGTTGGGAGCGGCCTACGAGCAGTACTTC. This codes for CASSLQRLGAAYEQYF.

This clonotype was seen only a few times. A read error may produce the germline difference seen at one junction end. The V and J genes are TRBV11-2 and TRBJ2-3, with TRBD1 matching over 8 bases. CDR1 is SGHAT and CDR2 is FQNNGV in the germline V gene. The CDR3 sequence is 12 residues long. For the CDR3, the DNA is TGTGCCAGCAGCCAGGGGACAGGTACGCAGTATTTT. Its translation is CASSQGTGTQYF.

The chain has TRBV28 and TRBJ1-4; 10 positions match TRBD1. The V and J ends lost 4 bases and 7 bases, in that order; junction bases with no gene match: 6. Germline-derived CDR1 and CDR2 are MDHEN and SYDVKM. This CDR3 contains 15 residues. CDR3 DNA: TGTGCCAGCAGTTCTCCGGGACAGGGGCGTGAAAAACTGTTTTTT. It translates to CASSSPGQGREKLFF.

This clonotype has a count of ten or more. V usage is TRBV5-6 and J usage is TRBJ2-1; TRBD1 matches 8 bases. With V trimmed by 4 bases and J by 5 bases, 8 bases remained unmatched. CDR3 length: 15 amino acids. Germline V lookup: CDR1 SGHDT, CDR2 YYEEEE. The CDR3 DNA sequence: TGTGCCAGCAGCCTACCGGGACAGGACCACAATGAGCAGTTCTTC. Translated, it gives CASSLPGQDHNEQFF.

At least ten counts were recorded for this clonotype. The chain links TRBV3-1 to TRBJ1-1; TRBD1 agrees at 9 bases. CDR3 length equals 15 residues. V lost 2 bases, J lost 7 bases, and 8 bases stayed unmatched. The germline gives CDR1 LGHDT, CDR2 YNNKEL (reference sequence). The CDR3 region is CASSQTGTGKREAFF. The DNA of the CDR3 is TGTGCCAGCAGCCAAACCGGGACAGGGAAACGTGAAGCTTTCTTT.

CDR3 sequence: CASTSRSAGPTGELFF. CDR3 DNA: TGCGCCAGCACCTCGCGGTCAGCGGGACCCACCGGGGAGCTGTTTTTT. This chain links TRBV5-1 with TRBJ2-2, with 7 bases aligning to TRBD2. In germline, CDR1 is SGHRS, CDR2 YFSETQ. V dropped 6 bases and J dropped 4; count of bases not matched to a gene: 12. This CDR3 comprises 16 residues.